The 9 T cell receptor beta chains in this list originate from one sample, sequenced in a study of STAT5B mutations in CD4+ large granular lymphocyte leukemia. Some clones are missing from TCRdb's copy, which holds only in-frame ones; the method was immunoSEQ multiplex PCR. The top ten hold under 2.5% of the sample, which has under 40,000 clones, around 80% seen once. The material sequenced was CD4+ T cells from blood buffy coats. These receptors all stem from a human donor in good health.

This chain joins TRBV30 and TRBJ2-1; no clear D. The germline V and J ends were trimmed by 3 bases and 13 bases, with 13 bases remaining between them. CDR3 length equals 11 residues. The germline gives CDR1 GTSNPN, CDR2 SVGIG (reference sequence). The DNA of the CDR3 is TGTGCCTGGAGCGATACGAATATCCAGTTCTTC. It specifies CAWSDTNIQFF.

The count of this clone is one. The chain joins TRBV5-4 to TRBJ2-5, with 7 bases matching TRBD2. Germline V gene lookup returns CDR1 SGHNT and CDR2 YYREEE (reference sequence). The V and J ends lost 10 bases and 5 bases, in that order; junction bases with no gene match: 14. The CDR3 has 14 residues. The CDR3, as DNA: TGTGCCTCCGCGAGGGCTAGCGGTGGGGAGACCCAGTACTTC. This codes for CASARASGGETQYF.

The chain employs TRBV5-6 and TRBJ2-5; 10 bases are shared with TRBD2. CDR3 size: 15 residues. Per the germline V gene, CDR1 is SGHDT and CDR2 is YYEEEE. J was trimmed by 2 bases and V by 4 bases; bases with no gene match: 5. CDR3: CASSPWGLAQETQYF. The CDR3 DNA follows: TGTGCCAGCAGCCCATGGGGACTAGCGCAAGAGACCCAGTACTTC.

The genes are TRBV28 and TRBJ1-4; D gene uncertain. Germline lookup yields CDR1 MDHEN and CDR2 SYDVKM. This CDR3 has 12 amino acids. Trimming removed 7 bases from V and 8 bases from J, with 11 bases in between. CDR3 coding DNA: TGTGCCAGCACCTCGGTTGGGGAAAAACTGTTTTTT. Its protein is CASTSVGEKLFF. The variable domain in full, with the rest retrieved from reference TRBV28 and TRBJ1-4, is DVKVTQSSRYLVKRTGEKVFLECVQDMDHENMFWYRQDPGLGLRLIYFSYDVKMKEKGDIPEGYSVSREKKERFSLILESASTNQTSMYLCASTSVGEKLFFGSGTQLSVL.

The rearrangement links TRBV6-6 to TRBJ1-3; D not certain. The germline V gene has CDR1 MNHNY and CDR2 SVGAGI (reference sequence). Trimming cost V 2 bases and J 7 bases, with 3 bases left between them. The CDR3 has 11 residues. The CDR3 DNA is TGTGCCAGCAGTTACGTGAACACCATATATTTT. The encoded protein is CASSYVNTIYF.

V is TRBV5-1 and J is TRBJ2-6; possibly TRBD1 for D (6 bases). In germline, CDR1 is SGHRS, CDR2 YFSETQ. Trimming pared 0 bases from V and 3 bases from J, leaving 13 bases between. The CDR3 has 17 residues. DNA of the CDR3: TGCGCCAGCAGCTTGGGAACAGGGAGTGGTGGGGCCAACGTCCTGACTTTC. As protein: CASSLGTGSGGANVLTF.

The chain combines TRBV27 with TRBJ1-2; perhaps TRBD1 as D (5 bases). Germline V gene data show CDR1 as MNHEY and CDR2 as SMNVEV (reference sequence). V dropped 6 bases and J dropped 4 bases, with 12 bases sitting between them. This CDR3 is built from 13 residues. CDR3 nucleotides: TGTGCCAGCAGCGCCGGGACGGCCTATGGCTACACCTTC. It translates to CASSAGTAYGYTF.

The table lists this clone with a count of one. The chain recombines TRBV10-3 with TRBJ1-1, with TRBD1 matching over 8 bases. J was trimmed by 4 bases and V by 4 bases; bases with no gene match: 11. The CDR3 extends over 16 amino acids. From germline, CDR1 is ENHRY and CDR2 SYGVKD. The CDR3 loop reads CAISAGQGQGGTEAFF. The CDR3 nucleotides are TGTGCCATCAGTGCCGGACAGGGCCAGGGCGGCACTGAAGCTTTCTTT.

CDR3 in DNA: TGCGCCAGCAGCTCTTTTAGCGGAGCTAGCACAGATACGCAGTATTTT. This sequence encodes CASSSFSGASTDTQYF. The chain carries TRBV5-1 and TRBJ2-3; perhaps TRBD2 as D (6 bases). Germline-derived CDR1 and CDR2 are SGHRS and YFSETQ. V was trimmed by 3 bases and J by 0 bases, leaving 14 bases between them. The CDR3 loop spans 16 amino acids.